This entry concerns a single T cell receptor (beta chain). Its target is not known. Using immunoSEQ multiplex PCR, the repertoire was profiled, and TCRdb retains in-frame clones only, with some absent. The sample holds about 120,000 clones, 85% to 95% seen once. The data derive from a study of graft-versus-host responses after intestinal transplantation. Study information: As for transplant type, recipients had multivisceral, liver-intestinal, or isolated intestinal grafts. Recipients were all induced with anti-thymocyte globulin, then given tacrolimus and steroids for 2 to 4 years.

General study points: Among recipient marrow samples, GvH clones were found; some appeared first in ileum or blood. Where graft-donor T cell macrochimerism was present, patients had high graft-versus-host to host-versus-graft clonal ratios in allografts.

With 1 base removed from V and 6 bases from J, the gap between germline ends came to 9 bases. The CDR3 is 14 amino acids. Germline V gene data show CDR1 as SGHTA and CDR2 as FQGNSA. The TCR was taken from a human donor who received an intestinal transplant. The material sequenced was unstimulated CD8+ T cells sorted from spleen or lymph node cells, taken before intestinal transplant. V gene TRBV7-2 combines with J gene TRBJ2-2; D is unresolved. The CDR3 loop reads CASSLVERSGELFF. DNA for the CDR3: TGTGCCAGCAGCTTAGTTGAGAGGTCCGGGGAGCTGTTTTTT.